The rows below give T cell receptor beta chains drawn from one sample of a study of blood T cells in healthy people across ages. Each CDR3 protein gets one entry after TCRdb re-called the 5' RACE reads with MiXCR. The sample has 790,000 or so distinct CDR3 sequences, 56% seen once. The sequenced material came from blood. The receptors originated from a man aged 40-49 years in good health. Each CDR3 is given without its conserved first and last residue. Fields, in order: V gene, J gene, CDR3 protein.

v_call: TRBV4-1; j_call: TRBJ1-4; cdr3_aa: AGSSSYRDREYEKLF
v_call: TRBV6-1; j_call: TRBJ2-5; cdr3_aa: ASSELAGGQETQY
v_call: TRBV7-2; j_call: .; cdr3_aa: ATGGSQETQY
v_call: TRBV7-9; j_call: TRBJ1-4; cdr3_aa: ASSGRRGGGDEKLF
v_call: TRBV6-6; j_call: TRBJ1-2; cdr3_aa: ASSYVGDSSNNYGYT
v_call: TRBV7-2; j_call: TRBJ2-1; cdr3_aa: ASSPWGSNNEQF
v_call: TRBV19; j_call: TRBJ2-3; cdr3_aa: ASSTPGQGVDTQY
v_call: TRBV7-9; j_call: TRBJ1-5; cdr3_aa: ASSFGEQPQH
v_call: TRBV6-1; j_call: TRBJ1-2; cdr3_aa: ASSVSVPIPYGYT
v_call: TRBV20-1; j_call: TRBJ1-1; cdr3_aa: SARDGQRFAENTEAF
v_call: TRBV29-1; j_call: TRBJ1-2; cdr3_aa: SVPLTGKYGYT
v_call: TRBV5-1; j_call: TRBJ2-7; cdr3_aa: ASSLSLGGSYEQY
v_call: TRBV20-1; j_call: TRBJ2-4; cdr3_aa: SARMLAGELAKNIQY
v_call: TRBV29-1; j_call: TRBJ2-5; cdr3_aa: SVDRGAQGETQY
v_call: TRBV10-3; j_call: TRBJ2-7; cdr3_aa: AISASREMYEQY
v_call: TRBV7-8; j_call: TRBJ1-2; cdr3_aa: ASGLTEESLQDGYT
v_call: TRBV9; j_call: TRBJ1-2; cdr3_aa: ASSVGERANYGYT
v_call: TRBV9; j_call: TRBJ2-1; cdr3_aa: ASSVSLAGVMGYEQF
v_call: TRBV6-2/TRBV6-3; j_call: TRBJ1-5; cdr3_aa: ASSQRDAKKPGQPQH
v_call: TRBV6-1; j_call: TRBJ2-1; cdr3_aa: ASSYTGTKGNEQF
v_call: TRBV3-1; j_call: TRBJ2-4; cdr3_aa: ASSQDPGTSPGEQY
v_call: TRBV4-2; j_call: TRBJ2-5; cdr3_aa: ASSQDPGQQETQY
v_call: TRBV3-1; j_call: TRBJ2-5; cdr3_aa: ASREVSGETQY
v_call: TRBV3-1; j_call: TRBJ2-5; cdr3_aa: ASLITGLGETQY
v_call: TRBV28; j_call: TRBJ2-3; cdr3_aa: ASMGAGAHTDTQY
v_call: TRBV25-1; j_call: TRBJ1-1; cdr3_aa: ASTTTGDPNTEAF
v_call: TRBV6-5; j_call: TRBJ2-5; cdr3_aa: ASRDRGRLKETQY
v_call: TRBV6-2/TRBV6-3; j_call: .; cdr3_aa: ASSLLPGTRGSYEQY
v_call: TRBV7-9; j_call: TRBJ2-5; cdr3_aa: ASSTRLAGASLGETQY
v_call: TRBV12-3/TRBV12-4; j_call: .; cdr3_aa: ASSVGDGGHEQY
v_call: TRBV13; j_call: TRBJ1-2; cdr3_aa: ASSVRHRARGRTNYGYT
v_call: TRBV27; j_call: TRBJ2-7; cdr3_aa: ASSPFGQGVYEQY
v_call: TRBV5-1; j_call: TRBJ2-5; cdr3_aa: ASSLGGLRDREETQY
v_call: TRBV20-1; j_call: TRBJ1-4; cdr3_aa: SAEPGLSNEKLF
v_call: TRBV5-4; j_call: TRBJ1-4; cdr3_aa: ASSMNRPNEKLF
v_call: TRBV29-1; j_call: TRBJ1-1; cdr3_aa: SAATGPNTEAF
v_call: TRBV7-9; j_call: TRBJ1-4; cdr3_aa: ASRGGERREKLF
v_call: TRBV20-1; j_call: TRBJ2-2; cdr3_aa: SARPLRGTNTGELF
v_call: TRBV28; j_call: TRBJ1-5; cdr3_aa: ASSSRNNQPQH
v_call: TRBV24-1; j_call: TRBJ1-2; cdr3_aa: ATSDKNYGYT
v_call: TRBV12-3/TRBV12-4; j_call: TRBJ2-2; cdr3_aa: AIRAGGENTGELF
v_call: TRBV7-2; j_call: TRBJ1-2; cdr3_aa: ASSSAWKST
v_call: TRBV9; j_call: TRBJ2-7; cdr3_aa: ASNVGVTVLYEQY
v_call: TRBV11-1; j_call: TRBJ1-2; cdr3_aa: ASSDSRTRDYGYT
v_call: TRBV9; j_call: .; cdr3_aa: ASSPHPGGTSGLSMGIQY
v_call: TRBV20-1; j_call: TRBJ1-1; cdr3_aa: SASPPAGQNTEAF
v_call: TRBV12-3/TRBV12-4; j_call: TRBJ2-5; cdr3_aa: ASSFGQGEETQY
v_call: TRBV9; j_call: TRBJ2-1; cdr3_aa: ASSVESGAASSYNEQF
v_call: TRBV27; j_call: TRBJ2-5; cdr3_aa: ASSSDENTQETQY
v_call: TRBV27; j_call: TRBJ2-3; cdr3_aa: ASRVASGEQDTQY
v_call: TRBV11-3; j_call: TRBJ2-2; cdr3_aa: ASSQRETNTGELF
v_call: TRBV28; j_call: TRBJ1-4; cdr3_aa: ASSLEGEVEKLF
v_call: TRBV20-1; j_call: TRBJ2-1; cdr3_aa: SARRGLSYNEQF
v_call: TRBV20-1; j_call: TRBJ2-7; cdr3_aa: SARSGREEYEQY
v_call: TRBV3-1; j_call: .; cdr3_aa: ASSQGPEQY